The 20 T cell receptor beta chains listed next were all sequenced from one sample in a study of T cells in women clearing cervical HPV infection. Profiling relied on immunoSEQ multiplex PCR, and the TCRdb table lists in-frame clones only, not all of them. Its listing shows tens of thousands of clones. Sequencing was carried out using blood buffy coat. Every receptor here comes from a woman aged 18-70 years with a cervical HPV16 infection that either progressed to CIN3+ or cleared (not recorded which).

Worth noting for this clone: The CDR3 is cut off 3 residues early in the read; its end comes from the germline J gene. The chain carries TRBV7-8 and TRBJ2-2; maybe TRBD2 (7 bases). The CDR3 has 17 amino acids. Germline V CDR1 and CDR2: SGHVS, FQNEAQ. The CDR3 DNA, read in part, is TGTGCCAGCAGCTTATGGGGGGGCGATGCAACTAATGAAAAG. Its translation is CASSLWGGDATNEK. The whole CDR3 region reads CASSLWGGDATNEKLFF.

A word on this clone: The read comes to an end 3 residues before the CDR3 does, leaving the germline J gene to fill in the end. The chain recombines TRBV20-1 with TRBJ1-1, with D tentatively TRBD1 (6 bases). The CDR3 consists of 14 residues. Trimming took off 0 bases at V and 5 bases at J, with 13 bases between the two ends. The germline CDR1 and CDR2 sequences are DFQATT and SNEGSKA (reference sequence). The covered CDR3 bases are TGCAGTGCTAGAGATCAGGGGAGGAGGACTGAA. As protein: CSARDQGRRTE. The full CDR3 is CSARDQGRRTEAFF.

Concerning this clone itself: The CDR3 extends 3 residues past the end of the read, so its final part is completed from the germline J gene. This chain links TRBV5-4 with TRBJ2-7; a possible D gene is TRBD1 (5 bases). Looked up from germline, CDR1 is SGHNT and CDR2 is YYREEE (reference sequence). CDR3 length: 16 amino acids. Trimming pared 3 bases from V and 5 bases from J, leaving 21 bases between. The part of the CDR3 DNA that was read is TGTGCCAGCAGCTCCGGAGACTGGAGATGGGGCCACGAG. Translation gives CASSSGDWRWGHE. The whole CDR3 protein is CASSSGDWRWGHEQYF.

Comment on this clone: The read comes to an end 3 residues before the CDR3 does, leaving the germline J gene to fill in the end. The V call is TRBV20-1, the J call TRBJ1-1; no reliable D call. Germline V gene data show CDR1 as DFQATT and CDR2 as SNEGSKA (reference sequence). The CDR3 has 10 amino acids. The CDR3 spells CSASRVLAFF. The CDR3 DNA, read in part, is TGCAGTGCTAGTCGGGTATTA.

As regards this clone: The CDR3 end is not reached by the read, which stops 3 residues before it; the germline J gene fills it in. The chain uses TRBV6-4 and TRBJ2-3, with 11 bases matching TRBD2. V was pared by 4 bases and J by 3 bases, with 6 bases of the junction left unmatched. Germline values: CDR1 MRHNA, CDR2 SNTAGT. The CDR3 runs to 16 residues. The covered CDR3 bases are TGTGCCAGCAGTGTCTCCCCTAGCGGGGGGACAGATACG. It codes for CASSVSPSGGTDT. The full CDR3 sequence reads CASSVSPSGGTDTQYF.

As regards this clone: The read gets to within 3 residues of the CDR3 end, and the germline J gene fills in the rest. The chain joins TRBV20-1 to TRBJ1-5, with 8 nucleotides matching TRBD1. CDR3 length: 13 residues. The germline V gene has CDR1 DFQATT and CDR2 SNEGSKA (reference sequence). The V and J ends lost 3 bases and 4 bases, in that order; junction bases with no gene match: 2. CDR3 amino acids: CSASRDRNQPQHF. CDR3 bases read: TGCAGTGCTAGTAGGGACAGGAATCAGCCC.

Notes on this clone: The CDR3 is cut off 3 residues early in the read; its end comes from the germline J gene. The chain combines TRBV7-6 with TRBJ2-4; 10 bases line up with TRBD1. CDR3 length: 16 amino acids. Looked up from germline, CDR1 is SGHVS and CDR2 is FNYEAQ. CDR3: CASSPGTGEFGQPQYF. The covered CDR3 bases are TGTGCCAGCAGTCCCGGGACAGGGGAATTCGGTCAGCCT.

Of note for this clone: The CDR3 end lies 3 residues beyond the end of the read and is filled in from the germline J gene. The rearrangement links TRBV2 to TRBJ2-1; 7 bases align to TRBD2. The trim removed 1 base at V and 7 bases at J, leaving 1 base unmatched. CDR1 is SNHLY and CDR2 is FYNNEI in the germline V gene. The CDR3 contains 13 residues. Partial CDR3 DNA: TGTGCCAGCAGTGAAGAGCGGGGAAATGAG. This codes for CASSEERGNE. The CDR3, in full, reads CASSEERGNEQFF.

In the case of this clone: The CDR3 extends 3 residues past the end of the read, so its final part is completed from the germline J gene. The chain links TRBV7-3 to TRBJ2-7; 10 bases align to TRBD1. The V gene end was trimmed by 3 bases and the J gene end by 4 bases; junction bases not matched to a gene: 9. This CDR3 is 16 amino acids long. CDR1 and CDR2 from the germline V gene are SGHTA and FQGTGA. Partial CDR3 DNA: TGTGCCAGCAGCTTTACCGCGACAGGGGGCATGTACGAG. It is translated as CASSFTATGGMYE. The entire CDR3 protein reads CASSFTATGGMYEQYF.

On this clone itself: Read coverage stops 3 residues before the CDR3 terminus; the germline J gene supplies the remainder. V is TRBV20-1 and J is TRBJ1-5; the match to TRBD1 covers 8 bases. J lost 5 bases, V lost 6 bases, and 9 bases had no gene match. The CDR3 extends over 14 amino acids. Germline V gene data show CDR1 as DFQATT and CDR2 as SNEGSKA (reference sequence). Partial CDR3 DNA: TGCAGTGCCCCACCTTCAGGGGGCGATCAGCCC. Translating gives CSAPPSGGDQP. The full CDR3 reads CSAPPSGGDQPQHF.

Notes on this clone: Read sequence stops 3 residues before the CDR3 end, and the germline J gene provides the missing end. This chain uses TRBV2 with TRBJ1-2; D is perhaps TRBD1 (6 bases). V lost 6 bases and J 2 bases, leaving 19 bases between the germline ends. This CDR3 comprises 16 residues. CDR1 and CDR2 from the germline V gene are SNHLY and FYNNEI. The CDR3 is CASREQETGYNYGYTF. The CDR3 bases that were read are TGTGCCAGCAGGGAACAGGAAACAGGGTACAACTATGGC.

On this clone itself: Read coverage stops 3 residues before the CDR3 terminus; the germline J gene supplies the remainder. This chain uses TRBV29-1 with TRBJ2-7; TRBD1 aligns across 10 bases. In germline, CDR1 is SQVTM, CDR2 ANQGSEA. CDR3 length: 13 residues. The V and J ends lost 7 bases and 6 bases, in that order; junction bases with no gene match: 9. The CDR3 is CSARQGARGEQYF. The CDR3 bases that were read are TGCAGCGCAAGACAGGGGGCAAGGGGCGAG.

On this clone: With the read ending 3 residues before the CDR3 end, the germline J gene is used to fill in that end. V is TRBV7-2 and J is TRBJ1-6; D perhaps matches TRBD1 (6 bases). Germline V gene data show CDR1 as SGHTA and CDR2 as FQGNSA. The CDR3 has 14 amino acids. Trimming removed 3 bases from V and 9 bases from J, with 12 bases in between. CDR3: CASSLLGGSSPLHF. The sequenced part of the CDR3 DNA is TGTGCCAGCAGCTTGTTAGGGGGAAGTTCACCC.

Remarks on this clone: The missing CDR3 end, 3 residues past where the read stops, is filled in from the germline J gene. This sequence joins TRBV7-2 and TRBJ2-5, with D perhaps matching TRBD2 (7 bases). The CDR3 length is 18 residues. V gave up 0 bases and J gave up 4 bases, with 21 bases separating them. CDR1 SGHTA and CDR2 FQGNSA come from the germline V gene. Partial CDR3 DNA: TGTGCCAGCAGCTTAGCGCTGGGGGGCGGGGGAATCTCAGAGACC. Translated, it gives CASSLALGGGGISET. The CDR3 in its entirety is CASSLALGGGGISETQYF.

Regarding this clone: Read sequence stops 3 residues before the CDR3 end, and the germline J gene provides the missing end. The chain combines TRBV7-8 with TRBJ2-2; maybe TRBD1 (6 bases). The CDR3 totals 16 residues. The germline V gene encodes CDR1 SGHVS and CDR2 FQNEAQ. CDR3 residues: CASSLVGTTTNEKLFF. The part of the CDR3 DNA that was read is TGTGCCAGCAGCTTAGTGGGGACAACAACTAATGAAAAG. The full variable domain, with the rest looked up from reference TRBV7-8 and TRBJ2-2, is GAGVSQSPRYKVAKRGQDVALRCDPISGHVSLFWYQQALGQGPEFLTYFQNEAQLDKSGLPSDRFFAERPEGSVSTLKIQRTQQEDSAVYLCASSLVGTTTNEKLFFGEGSRLTVL.

Notes on this clone: The read ends 3 residues early relative to the CDR3; the germline J gene fills the gap. The J gene is TRBJ2-7, the V gene TRBV7-9; 7 bases agree with TRBD1. J gave up 3 bases and V 5 bases, and 4 bases lay outside the gene matches. There are 13 residues in the CDR3. The germline V gene has CDR1 SEHNR and CDR2 FQNEAQ (reference sequence). CDR3: CASSPGQLYEQYF. The sequenced CDR3 bases are TGTGCCAGCAGCCCGGGACAGCTCTACGAG.

Turning to this clone: Coverage ceases 3 residues before the CDR3 finishes, and the germline J gene fills in the end. The rearrangement links TRBV18 to TRBJ2-5; TRBD1 might be the D (5 bases). V lost 1 base to trimming and J lost 4 bases, with 13 bases between them. The CDR3 loop spans 15 amino acids. The germline gives CDR1 KGHSH, CDR2 LQKENI. The sequenced part of the CDR3 DNA is TGTGCCAGCTCACCACATCTAGGGGCAGGAGAGACC. It is translated as CASSPHLGAGET. The whole CDR3 protein reads CASSPHLGAGETQYF.

Details on this clone: The read falls 3 residues short of the CDR3 end, and the missing part is taken from the germline J gene. The chain uses TRBV7-3 and TRBJ2-3; 11 nucleotides line up with TRBD2. Germline CDR1 SGHTA, CDR2 FQGTGA. CDR3 length: 18 residues. The CDR3 bases that were read are TGTGCCAGCAGCTTAACGGGAGTTGATAGCGGGGGGGCCCATTCG. This sequence encodes CASSLTGVDSGGAHS. The whole CDR3 reads CASSLTGVDSGGAHSQYF.

With regard to this clone: The read halts 3 residues ahead of the CDR3 end, with the missing end drawn from the germline J gene. J is TRBJ1-5 and V is TRBV2; D is uncertain. Trimming shortened V by 6 bases and J by 1 base, and 4 bases separated the two germline ends. The CDR3 has 12 amino acids. Germline CDR1 is SNHLY and CDR2 is FYNNEI. Partial CDR3 DNA: TGTGCCAGCAGGGCAAGCAATCAGCCC. It is translated as CASRASNQP. The complete CDR3 protein is CASRASNQPQHF.

With regard to this clone: The CDR3 end falls 3 residues outside the read, so it is completed with the germline J gene. This chain connects TRBV5-4 to TRBJ2-1; TRBD1 agrees at 8 bases. The CDR3 is 15 amino acids. J was trimmed by 2 bases and V by 0 bases; bases with no gene match: 1. From germline, CDR1 is SGHNT and CDR2 YYREEE (reference sequence). The CDR3 reads CASSLDRGTYNEQFF. The CDR3 bases that were read are TGTGCCAGCAGCTTGGACAGGGGGACCTACAATGAG. The variable domain in full, completed from reference TRBV5-4 and TRBJ2-1, reads ETGVTQSPTHLIKTRGQQVTLRCSSQSGHNTVSWYQQALGQGPQFIFQYYREEENGRGNFPPRFSGLQFPNYSSELNVNALELDDSALYLCASSLDRGTYNEQFFGPGTRLTVL.